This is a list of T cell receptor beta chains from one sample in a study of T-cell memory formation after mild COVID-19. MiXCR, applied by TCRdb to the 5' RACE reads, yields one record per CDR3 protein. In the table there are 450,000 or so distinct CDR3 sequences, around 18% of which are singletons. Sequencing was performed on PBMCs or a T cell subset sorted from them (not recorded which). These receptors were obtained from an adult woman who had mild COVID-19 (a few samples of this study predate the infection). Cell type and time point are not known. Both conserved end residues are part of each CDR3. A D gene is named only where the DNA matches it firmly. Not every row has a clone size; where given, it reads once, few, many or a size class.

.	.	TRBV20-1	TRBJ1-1	TGCAGTGCGCAGACACGTAGGATCACTGAAGCTTTCTTT	CSAQTRRITEAFF
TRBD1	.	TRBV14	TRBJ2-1	TGTGCCAGCAGCATGACAGGGTGGGACAATGAGCAGTTCTTC	CASSMTGWDNEQFF
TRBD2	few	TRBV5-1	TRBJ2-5	TGCGCCAGCAGAGGTAGAGCGGGAGGGCCGTTTGAGACCCAGTACTTC	CASRGRAGGPFETQYF
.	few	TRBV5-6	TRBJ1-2	TGTGCCAGCAGCTTGGGGGCAGAGGGGCGAGACTATGGCTACACCTTC	CASSLGAEGRDYGYTF
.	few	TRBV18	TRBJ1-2	TGTGCCAGCTCACCCGATTCAGGGTTACGTGGCTACACCTTC	CASSPDSGLRGYTF
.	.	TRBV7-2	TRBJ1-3	TGTGCCAGCAGCTCCCGTTCAGGGTCTGGAAACACCATATATTTT	CASSSRSGSGNTIYF
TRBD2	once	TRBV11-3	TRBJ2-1	TGTGCCAGCAGCCATAGCGGGAGAAGGGGCAATGAGCAGTTCTTC	CASSHSGRRGNEQFF
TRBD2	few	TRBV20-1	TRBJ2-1	TGCAGTGCTAGAGCTTTCACTAGCGGGGGGGATAATGAGCAGTTCTTC	CSARAFTSGGDNEQFF
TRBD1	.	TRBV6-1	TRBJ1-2	TGTGCCAGAAGTGACGGACAGGCTGCTCGGCTTTCTTATGGCTACACCTTC	CARSDGQAARLSYGYTF
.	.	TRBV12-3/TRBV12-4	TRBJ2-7	TGTGCCAGCAGCCCCCACGAGGGTCAAGGCTCCTACGAGCAGTACTTC	CASSPHEGQGSYEQYF
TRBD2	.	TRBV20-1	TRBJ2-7	TGCAGTGCTAGAGACGAGCGGGGGTCCTACGAGCAGTACTTC	CSARDERGSYEQYF
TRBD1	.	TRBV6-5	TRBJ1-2	TGTGCCAGCAGCTTGACAGGGTTGGGAAACTATGGCTACACCTTC	CASSLTGLGNYGYTF
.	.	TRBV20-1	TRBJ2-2	TGCAGTGCTATCGGGGCTAGTTACGCCGGGGAGCTGTTTTTT	CSAIGASYAGELFF
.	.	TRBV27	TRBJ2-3	TGTGCCAGCAGTTTATCGGGGGTCGTAGGGTCGATAGATACGCAGTATTTT	CASSLSGVVGSIDTQYF
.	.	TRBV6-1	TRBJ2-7	TGTGCCAGCAGTGAAGGGGTAAGCTACGAGCAGTACTTC	CASSEGVSYEQYF
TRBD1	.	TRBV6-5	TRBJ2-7	TGTGCCAGCACGGGGACAGGCAACTACGAGCAGTACTTC	CASTGTGNYEQYF
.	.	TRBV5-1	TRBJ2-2	TGCGCCAGCAGTCTTGGGGCAGTCTCGAACACCGGGGAGCTGTTTTTT	CASSLGAVSNTGELFF
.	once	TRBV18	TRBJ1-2	TGTGCCAGCTCACCACCGGGCAGGGATGGCTACACCTTC	CASSPPGRDGYTF
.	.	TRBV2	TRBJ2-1	TGTGCCAGCAGTACGGGACACTGGGATGAGCAGTTCTTC	CASSTGHWDEQFF
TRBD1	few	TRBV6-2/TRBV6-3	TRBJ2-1	TGTGCCAGCAGCTTAGACAGGGGCGTATACAATGAGCAGTTCTTC	CASSLDRGVYNEQFF
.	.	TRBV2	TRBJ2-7	TGTGCCCGCAGTCTCCGGCGGGATAAAAAGGGGTCGCACTACGAGCAGTACTTC	CARSLRRDKKGSHYEQYF
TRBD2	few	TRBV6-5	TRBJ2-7	TGTGCCAGCAGTGCAACCGGGACTAGCGGGAGGAACGAGCAGTACTTC	CASSATGTSGRNEQYF
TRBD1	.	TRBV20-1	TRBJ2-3	TGCAGTGCTAGAGTACGAGGGGGCGGAGGAGCAGATACGCAGTATTTT	CSARVRGGGGADTQYF
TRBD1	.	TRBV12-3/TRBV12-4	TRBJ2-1	TGTGCCAGCAGTTGGGACAGGGGGCGTTACAATGAGCAGTTCTTC	CASSWDRGRYNEQFF
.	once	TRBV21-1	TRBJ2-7	TGTGCCAGCAGCAAAGGCCACGACGAGCAGTACTTC	CASSKGHDEQYF
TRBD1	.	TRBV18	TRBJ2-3	TGTGCCAGCTCAAACCGATTTGGGACAGGGGGGACAGATACGCAGTATTTT	CASSNRFGTGGTDTQYF
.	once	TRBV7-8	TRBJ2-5	TGTGCCAGCACCCCGAGGGGGGGCGAGACCCAGTACTTC	CASTPRGGETQYF
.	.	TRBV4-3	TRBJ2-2	TGCGCCAGCAGCCAAGATCGGGCCGGGGAGCTGTTTTTT	CASSQDRAGELFF
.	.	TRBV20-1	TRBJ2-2	TGCAGTGTCGAGGGGGCTAGCGGACTATTCACCGGGGAGCTGTTTTTT	CSVEGASGLFTGELFF
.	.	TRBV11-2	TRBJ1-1	TGTGCCAGCAGCTTAAAGGCCAATCTGAACACTGAAGCTTTCTTT	CASSLKANLNTEAFF
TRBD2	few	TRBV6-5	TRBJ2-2	TGTGCCAGCAGTTACTCAGTGACTAGCGGGAACACCGGGGAGCTGTTTTTT	CASSYSVTSGNTGELFF
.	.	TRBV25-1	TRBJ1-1	TGTGCCAGCAGTGAATATAGGGTCTCCGACACTGAAGCTTTCTTT	CASSEYRVSDTEAFF
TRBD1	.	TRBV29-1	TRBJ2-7	TGCAGCGTTGAAATCCCAGGGGGCTACGAGCAGTACTTC	CSVEIPGGYEQYF
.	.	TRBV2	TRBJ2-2	TGTGCCAGCACCTCTCGGGGTCGCGGGGCCCTGAACACCGGGGAGCTGTTTTTT	CASTSRGRGALNTGELFF
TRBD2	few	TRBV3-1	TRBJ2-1	TGTGCCAGCAGCCAAGTCCGGGGGGTATTCCATGAGCAGTTCTTC	CASSQVRGVFHEQFF
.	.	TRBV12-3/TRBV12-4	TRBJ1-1	TGTGCCAGCAGTTTTCAGGAGAACTGGCCTGAAGCTTTCTTT	CASSFQENWPEAFF
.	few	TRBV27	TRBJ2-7	TGTGCCAGCAGTCTCGGATCCAACTACGAGCAGTACTTC	CASSLGSNYEQYF
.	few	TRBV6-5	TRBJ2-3	TGTGCCAGCGGAGGCTATTACACAGATACGCAGTATTTT	CASGGYYTDTQYF
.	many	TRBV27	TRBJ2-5	TGTGCCAGCAGCTTAGGGACACAAGAGACCCAGTACTTC	CASSLGTQETQYF
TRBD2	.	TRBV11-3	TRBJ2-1	TGTGCCAGCAGCCCCCGGAGGGGACTAGCGGGAGGGAGCGCCTACAATGAGCAGTTCTTC	CASSPRRGLAGGSAYNEQFF
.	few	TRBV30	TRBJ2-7	TGTGCCTCGAAAGACATCTACGAGCAGTACTTC	CASKDIYEQYF
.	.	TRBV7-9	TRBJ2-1	TGTGCCAGCAGCTTTCTCAGCGGAGAGCAGTTCTTC	CASSFLSGEQFF
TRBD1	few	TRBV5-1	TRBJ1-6	TGCGCCAGCAGCATGAATACGGACAGGGGCCCACCCCTCCACTTT	CASSMNTDRGPPLHF
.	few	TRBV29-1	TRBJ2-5	TGCAGCTTTCGGAGCAGTCAAGAGACCCAGTACTTC	CSFRSSQETQYF
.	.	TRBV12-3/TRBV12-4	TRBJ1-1	TGTGCCAGCAGTTTAGGTTTAGCCATGAACACTGAAGCTTTCTTT	CASSLGLAMNTEAFF
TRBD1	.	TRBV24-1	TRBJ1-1	TGTGCCACCAAGCAGGGGGAGAACACTGAAGCTTTCTTT	CATKQGENTEAFF
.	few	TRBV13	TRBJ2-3	TGTGCCAGCAGCACGGGACTCTTAAGCACAGATACGCAGTATTTT	CASSTGLLSTDTQYF
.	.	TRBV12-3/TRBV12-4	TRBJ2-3	TGTGCCAGCAGGAAAGCGAGGGGCCCCACAGATACGCAGTATTTT	CASRKARGPTDTQYF
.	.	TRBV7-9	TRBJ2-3	TGTGCCACGCCCCGAACTGCCACAGATACGCAGTATTTT	CATPRTATDTQYF